This T cell receptor (beta chain) appears in the sequencing data of a study of blood T cell repertoires in COVID-19. The wider study: Material from acute and convalescent COVID-19 was sourced from the United States, Italy and Spain. PBMCs, B-cell-depleted T cells, or T cells were the source of the cDNA or gDNA that made up the material.

V dropped 7 bases and J dropped 8; count of bases not matched to a gene: 11. This CDR3 region has 15 residues. Germline V CDR1 and CDR2: LGHDT, YNNKEL (reference sequence). Authors' methods: Reference gene primer amplification yielded estimated nucleated cell counts. Measured with immunoSEQ multiplex PCR; TCRdb has only the in-frame clones, and not every one. D and trimming come from the DNA, and the V and J calls and clone size come from that table. The data hold 150,000 to 200,000 clones, with roughly 87% observed a single time. J is TRBJ2-2 and V is TRBV3-1 (or the pseudogene TRBV3-2); TRBD1 matches 9 bases. The clonotype was recovered from a man younger than 35 who had recovered from COVID-19. The specimen sequenced was peripheral blood. The CDR3 loop reads CASNWGQGSIGELFF. CDR3 DNA sequence: TGTGCCAGCAACTGGGGACAGGGAAGTATAGGGGAGCTGTTTTTT.